These T cell receptor beta chains were read from a single sample in a study of cytotoxic CD8 clonotypes in ibrutinib-treated CLL. The method was immunoSEQ multiplex PCR; TCRdb's version includes in-frame clones alone and lacks a portion of them. The table shows approximately 140,000 clones, with 85% to 95% occurring only once. The source was PBMCs, collected after 12 months of ibrutinib treatment. These receptors all come from a human donor with chronic lymphocytic leukemia. Both conserved end residues are part of each CDR3. Fields, in order: D gene, V gene, J gene, CDR3 protein. A D gene is named only where the DNA matches it firmly.

.	TRBV5-8	TRBJ2-5	CASSLKGNTQYF
.	TRBV13	TRBJ2-5	CASSGGTVKTQETQYF
TRBD1	TRBV30	TRBJ1-1	CAWSSGTAFGDTEAFF
.	TRBV21-1	TRBJ2-1	CASTRTSGTDNEQFF
TRBD2	TRBV29-1	TRBJ2-1	CSVDGLAFYNEQFF
.	TRBV28	TRBJ1-2	CASIMGTSYGYTF
.	TRBV27	TRBJ2-7	CASTGSRHYEQYF
.	TRBV18	TRBJ2-7	CASSPPSYGYEQYF
TRBD1	TRBV14	TRBJ1-2	CASSQDRGHGYTF
.	TRBV27	TRBJ1-4	CASSWGGRPNEKLFF
.	TRBV9	TRBJ2-7	CASSVRIYYEQYF
TRBD2	TRBV11-3	TRBJ2-2	CASSFVAGTNTGELFF
.	TRBV6-1	TRBJ1-4	CASSRDAVYEKLFF
TRBD1	TRBV28	TRBJ2-7	CASSLSGTGGSYEQYF
.	TRBV7-3	TRBJ2-3	CASSPKLVGSTDTQYF
.	TRBV7-8	TRBJ1-5	CASSLALGDTQPQHF
TRBD1	TRBV10-3	TRBJ2-7	CAISDGTGIYEQYF
TRBD2	TRBV25-1	TRBJ2-7	CASSDAGGSYEQYF
.	TRBV9	TRBJ2-3	CASSAHVAARTDTQYF
.	TRBV2	TRBJ2-7	CASSENREPSYEQYF
TRBD2	TRBV5-4	TRBJ2-1	CASSFVLADNEQFF
.	TRBV7-2	TRBJ2-2	CASSQRVTGELFF
TRBD1	TRBV28	TRBJ2-7	CASSRDRVIPYEQYF
.	TRBV10-3	TRBJ2-1	CAISESITGKGYNEQFF
.	TRBV4-2	TRBJ1-4	CASSQGRGTNEKLFF
.	TRBV6-6	TRBJ1-5	CASRRSIGSNQPQHF